One and the same sample provided the 15 T cell receptor beta chains below, sequenced in a study of blood T cell repertoires in COVID-19. Profiling relied on immunoSEQ multiplex PCR, and the TCRdb table lists in-frame clones only, not all of them. The sample holds 35,000 to 45,000 clones, approximately 80% seen once. Sequencing used peripheral blood. The receptors derive from a man between 70 and 80 years old with active or convalescent COVID-19.

The chain couples TRBV7-9 to TRBJ1-1; D uncertain. The length of the CDR3 is 13 residues. The germline V and J ends were trimmed by 4 bases and 1 base, with 7 bases remaining between them. CDR1 and CDR2 from the germline V gene are SEHNR and FQNEAQ (reference sequence). CDR3 DNA: TGTGCCAGCAGCTCCCAGGCGAACACTGAAGCTTTCTTT. This codes for CASSSQANTEAFF.

This rearrangement joins TRBV14 to TRBJ1-2; D unresolved. Trimming left V 3 bases short and J 0 bases short, with 11 bases between. The germline V gene has CDR1 SGHDN and CDR2 FVKESK. The CDR3 has 15 residues. The CDR3 sequence is CASSQSRLTNYGYTF. The CDR3 nucleotides read TGTGCCAGCAGCCAGTCCCGACTGACTAACTATGGCTACACCTTC.

The CDR3 DNA reads TGTGCCAGCAGCAGACAGACAGGGACTAATGAAAAACTGTTTTTT. Its translation: CASSRQTGTNEKLFF. The genes are TRBV21-1 and TRBJ1-4; the table names TRBD1, a call not compared with the DNA. TRBV21-1 is designated a pseudogene. The CDR3 contains 15 residues.

This rearrangement joins TRBV19 to TRBJ1-2; D uncertain. The CDR3 covers 13 residues. Germline CDR1 and CDR2: LNHDA and SQIVND (reference sequence). Trimming pared 4 bases from V and 4 bases from J, leaving 10 bases between. The CDR3 DNA follows: TGTGCCAGTAGTAAGGACTCGCTCTATGGCTACACCTTC. This translates into CASSKDSLYGYTF.

The V and J genes are TRBV28 and TRBJ2-2; TRBD1 aligns across 9 bases. The CDR3 loop spans 16 amino acids. V lost 6 bases, J lost 5 bases, and 10 bases stayed unmatched. Germline V gene lookup returns CDR1 MDHEN and CDR2 SYDVKM. The CDR3 DNA reads TGTGCCAGCAGCCTACCTGGGACAGGGATGACCGGGGAGCTGTTTTTT. Protein product: CASSLPGTGMTGELFF. The variable domain in full, completed from reference TRBV28 and TRBJ2-2, reads DVKVTQSSRYLVKRTGEKVFLECVQDMDHENMFWYRQDPGLGLRLIYFSYDVKMKEKGDIPEGYSVSREKKERFSLILESASTNQTSMYLCASSLPGTGMTGELFFGEGSRLTVL.

This clone was observed a handful of times. The chain links TRBV9 to TRBJ2-3; 10 bases align to TRBD2. Trimming cost V 3 bases and J 6 bases; bases outside gene matches: 4. Germline V gene data show CDR1 as SGDLS and CDR2 as YYNGEE. CDR3 length: 14 amino acids. CDR3 residues: CASSALTSGDTQYF. The CDR3 nucleotides read TGTGCCAGCAGCGCGCTGACTAGCGGGGATACGCAGTATTTT.

The J gene is TRBJ2-7, the V gene TRBV5-1, with 12 bases identical to TRBD1. The CDR3 totals 14 residues. Per germline, CDR1 SGHRS and CDR2 YFSETQ. Unmatched junction bases numbered 3, after V lost 5 bases and J lost 3 bases. The CDR3 sequence: CASRGTGGIYEQYF. CDR3 bases: TGCGCCAGCAGAGGGACAGGGGGCATCTACGAGCAGTACTTC.

V and J are TRBV6-5 and TRBJ1-1, with D unresolved. Between the trimmed V and J ends, which lost 2 bases and 4 bases, there was a span of 8 bases. The germline gives CDR1 MNHEY, CDR2 SVGAGI. This CDR3 is 13 amino acids long. DNA of the CDR3: TGTGCCAGCAGTTACCGGGGTGGCACTGAAGCTTTCTTT. Amino acids: CASSYRGGTEAFF.

This clone was counted between two and nine times. The chain combines TRBV28 with TRBJ1-3, with 7 positions matching TRBD1. CDR3 size: 15 residues. CDR1 and CDR2 from the germline V gene are MDHEN and SYDVKM. J was trimmed by 4 bases and V by 5 bases; bases with no gene match: 8. CDR3 loop: CASSIEQGSGNTIYF. As DNA, the CDR3 is TGTGCCAGCAGTATAGAACAGGGGTCCGGAAACACCATATATTTT.

The V call is TRBV15, the J call TRBJ2-4; D is possibly TRBD1 (6 bases). From germline, CDR1 is LNHNV and CDR2 YYDKDF (reference sequence). Trimming pared 0 bases from V and 1 base from J, leaving 22 bases between. The CDR3 spans 20 residues. CDR3 nucleotide sequence: TGTGCCACCAGCAGAGATCGCAAAATACAGGGTAACAATGCCAAAAACATTCAGTACTTC. Protein: CATSRDRKIQGNNAKNIQYF.

This clone was seen a few times. The rearrangement joins TRBV7-9 to TRBJ1-1; D ambiguous. Germline V lookup: CDR1 SEHNR, CDR2 FQNEAQ (reference sequence). Trimming removed 2 bases at V and 4 bases at J, with 8 bases between. This CDR3 is 13 amino acids long. The CDR3: CASSLREGTEAFF. The CDR3 region has the DNA TGTGCCAGCAGCTTAAGGGAGGGCACTGAAGCTTTCTTT.

The chain has TRBV5-6 and TRBJ2-2; TRBD1 is a possible D gene (5 bases). This CDR3 spans 17 amino acids. CDR1 is SGHDT, CDR2 YYEEEE, per germline. Trimming left V 0 bases short and J 4 bases short, with 16 bases between. The CDR3 loop is CASSLEGVGFVTGELFF. CDR3 DNA sequence: TGTGCCAGCAGCTTGGAAGGGGTTGGGTTCGTCACCGGGGAGCTGTTTTTT.

This chain uses TRBV28 with TRBJ2-3; 7 nucleotides line up with TRBD2. Germline values: CDR1 MDHEN, CDR2 SYDVKM. The CDR3 totals 14 residues. The trim removed 8 bases at V and 1 base at J, leaving 6 bases unmatched. CDR3 sequence reads: CASANSGGTDTQYF. The CDR3, as DNA: TGTGCCAGCGCCAACAGCGGGGGCACAGATACGCAGTATTTT.

The CDR3 loop is CASRTTGYNTEAFF. Written as DNA, the CDR3 is TGTGCCAGCAGAACGACAGGGTACAACACTGAAGCTTTCTTT. The chain joins TRBV28 to TRBJ1-1; 7 bases line up with TRBD1. The junction had 6 bases not matched to a gene; V was cut back by 6 bases and J by 2 bases. Germline CDR1 MDHEN, CDR2 SYDVKM. The CDR3 has 14 residues.

This clone was recorded a few times. For the CDR3, the DNA is TGTGCCAGCAGCCTGCTGAGGGGACAGGGGGACAATCAGCCCCAGCATTTT. The encoded protein is CASSLLRGQGDNQPQHF. This chain uses TRBV2 with TRBJ1-5; 11 bases fit TRBD1. V shed 6 bases, J shed 3 bases, and the junction held 10 bases outside the gene matches. Germline assignment: CDR1 SNHLY and CDR2 FYNNEI. The CDR3 totals 17 residues.